In this sample, the clone carrying this TCR beta chain turned up many times. Antigen: not known. These data originate in a study of cytomegalovirus exposure and HLA in healthy donors. The PCR made use of 60 Vbeta and 13 Jbeta primers. Authors' data handling: Approximately 78 million unique TCR beta chains, roughly 11 million of them shared, were counted by a later analysis. Some clones are missing from TCRdb's copy, which holds only in-frame ones; the method was immunoSEQ multiplex PCR. The D gene and trimming were derived from the DNA, and the V and J assignments and clone size from that table. The sample records about 89,000 clones, around a tenth being singletons. Broader study findings: What was likely a sequencing artifact was a cluster of highly shared sequence variants.

The donors (healthy individuals) were bone marrow donors. The germline V gene has CDR1 ENHRY and CDR2 SYGVKD. This CDR3 spans 12 amino acids. V was shortened by 0 bases and J by 8 bases, with 5 bases between the two germline ends. This rearrangement joins TRBV10-3 to TRBJ1-3, with D uncertain. Sequencing used PBMCs. This clonotype was sampled from a man in his fifties in good health and CMV-seropositive. The CDR3 spells CAISESGDTIYF. CDR3 DNA: TGTGCCATCAGTGAGTCGGGAGACACCATATATTTT.